The rows below give T cell receptor beta chains drawn from one sample of a study of shared clonotypes between healthy human individuals. Assay used: immunoSEQ multiplex PCR; TCRdb lists only in-frame clones, some missing. The sample records approximately 2,000,000 clones, 90% to 95% being singletons. The specimen was naive CD8+ T cells from PBMCs. These receptors came from a man aged 18 to 30 in good health. Some clones in this sample may be carry-over from other donors' samples. Both conserved end residues are part of each CDR3. Each record gives: J gene, V gene, CDR3 protein.

J: TRBJ1-1
V: TRBV7-3
CDR3: CASSSGGSKAEAFF

J: TRBJ1-5
V: TRBV27
CDR3: CASRLIGLNQPQHF

J: TRBJ2-1
V: TRBV6-5
CDR3: CASSYTQHNEQFF

J: TRBJ1-5
V: TRBV27
CDR3: CASSLYNNQPQHF

J: TRBJ1-5
V: TRBV19
CDR3: CASSIAFDRLQPQHF

J: TRBJ1-1
V: TRBV6-5
CDR3: CASSYSGVVVNTEAFF

J: TRBJ2-3
V: TRBV19
CDR3: CASSIGISADTQYF

J: TRBJ1-2
V: TRBV7-9
CDR3: CASSSATLPGGYTF

J: TRBJ1-1
V: TRBV14
CDR3: CASSQGPGPPNTEAFF

J: TRBJ2-2
V: TRBV27
CDR3: CASSPDQGHTGELFF

J: TRBJ1-5
V: TRBV5-6
CDR3: CASSLMGNGNQPQHF

J: TRBJ1-2
V: TRBV6-5
CDR3: CASSSGGIDGYTF

J: TRBJ1-2
V: TRBV7-9
CDR3: CASSLGSGDGYTF

J: TRBJ1-2
V: TRBV6-1
CDR3: CASSERGAAGYTF

J: TRBJ2-7
V: TRBV7-2
CDR3: CASSLGLAGYEQYF

J: TRBJ1-5
V: TRBV19
CDR3: CASSTARSYSNQPQHF

J: TRBJ2-1
V: TRBV7-6
CDR3: CASSLERTVYNEQFF

J: TRBJ2-2
V: TRBV7-9
CDR3: CASSLVSFRTGELFF

J: TRBJ1-4
V: TRBV27
CDR3: CASSFRAPGFEKLFF

J: TRBJ1-3
V: TRBV6-5
CDR3: CASRYPGTTGNTIYF

J: TRBJ2-3
V: TRBV29-1
CDR3: CSVEGAVFSGLTPTDTQYF

J: TRBJ2-7
V: TRBV6-1
CDR3: CATSTSGNYEQYF

J: TRBJ1-2
V: TRBV7-9
CDR3: CASSLGTGNYGYTF

J: TRBJ2-5
V: TRBV7-9
CDR3: CASSPLETQYF

J: TRBJ2-7
V: TRBV29-1
CDR3: CSVSPRGRYEQYF

J: TRBJ2-1
V: TRBV28
CDR3: CASSLQTHRDTNYNEQFF

J: TRBJ2-1
V: TRBV28
CDR3: CASSSQYGTSGRGGYNEQFF

J: TRBJ2-7
V: TRBV4-3
CDR3: CASSQDFGRSYEQYF

J: TRBJ2-5
V: TRBV28
CDR3: CASRRVGPETQYF